This T cell receptor beta chain originates from a study of blood T cell repertoires in COVID-19. Whole-study context: Spain, Italy and the United States supplied samples that represented acute and convalescent COVID-19. The analysed material was cDNA or gDNA that came from T cells, B-cell-depleted T cells, or PBMCs.

Deletions cut 0 bases from V and 0 bases from J, with 10 bases between. This CDR3 contains 16 residues. CDR1 and CDR2 from the germline V gene are MNHEY and SVGAGI. Original handling: Cell counts per sample came from amplifying reference gene primers. Sequencing was performed with immunoSEQ multiplex PCR; in TCRdb, only in-frame clones are kept and a portion is missing. The V and J calls and clone size come from that table; D and trimming were worked out from the DNA. The top ten hold 4.2% of the sample, which has around 260,000 clones, approximately 81% seen once. This receptor was taken from a man in his 60s with acute or convalescent COVID-19. Sequencing was done on a sample of peripheral blood. This rearrangement joins TRBV6-5 to TRBJ2-3; D is perhaps TRBD2 (6 bases). CDR3 coding DNA: TGTGCCAGCAGTTACTCTGGGGGACTTAGCACAGATACGCAGTATTTT. Its translation is CASSYSGGLSTDTQYF.